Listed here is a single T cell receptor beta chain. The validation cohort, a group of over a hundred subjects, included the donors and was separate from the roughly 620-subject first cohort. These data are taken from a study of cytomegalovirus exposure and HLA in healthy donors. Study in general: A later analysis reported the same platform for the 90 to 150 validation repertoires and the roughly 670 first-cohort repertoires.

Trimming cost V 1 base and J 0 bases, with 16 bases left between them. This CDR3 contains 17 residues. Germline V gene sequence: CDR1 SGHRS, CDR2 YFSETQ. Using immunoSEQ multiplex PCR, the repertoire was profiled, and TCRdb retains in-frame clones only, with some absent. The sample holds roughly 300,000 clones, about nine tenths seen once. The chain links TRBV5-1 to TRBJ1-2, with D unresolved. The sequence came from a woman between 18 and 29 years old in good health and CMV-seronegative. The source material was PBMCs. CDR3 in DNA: TGCGCCAGCAGCTTGTCGGGAGTGCAAGAAACTAACTATGGCTACACCTTC. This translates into CASSLSGVQETNYGYTF.